A single sample gave rise to the 21 T cell receptor beta chains below, sequenced in a study of blood T cell repertoires in COVID-19. Using immunoSEQ multiplex PCR, the repertoire was profiled, and TCRdb retains in-frame clones only, with some absent. The data show approximately 210,000 clones, approximately 80% seen once. Sequenced: PBMCs or T cells enriched from blood (not recorded which). The receptors were gathered from a woman aged 50 to 60 with acute COVID-19.

The chain carries TRBV27 and TRBJ1-1, with a weak D call TRBD1 (5 bases). The CDR3 is made up of 17 amino acids. V lost 5 bases to trimming and J lost 2 bases, with 21 bases between them. The germline CDR1 and CDR2 sequences are MNHEY and SMNVEV (reference sequence). Here the CDR3 reads CASSPTVFRPFNTEAFF. CDR3 DNA: TGTGCCAGCAGTCCGACAGTTTTCAGACCCTTTAACACTGAAGCTTTCTTT.

V is TRBV6-5 and J is TRBJ1-2; D possibly corresponds to TRBD1 (6 bases). The CDR3 runs to 15 residues. The germline CDR1 and CDR2 sequences are MNHEY and SVGAGI. V was shortened by 3 bases and J by 2 bases, with 13 bases between the two germline ends. The CDR3 DNA reads as TGTGCCAGCAGTTATTTAACAGGGCCCAACTATGGCTACACCTTC. Amino acid sequence: CASSYLTGPNYGYTF.

The gene calls are TRBV12-5 and TRBJ2-7, with 12 bases that match TRBD1. V lost 0 bases to trimming and J lost 3 bases; unmatched junction nucleotides: 9. The V gene's germline CDR1 is LGHNT and CDR2 FRNRAP. This CDR3 is 18 amino acids long. The CDR3 sequence: CASGLVLIGTGGLYEQYF. CDR3 bases: TGTGCTAGTGGTTTGGTATTAATTGGGACAGGGGGCCTCTACGAGCAGTACTTC.

The V and J genes are TRBV4-1 and TRBJ2-7, with a tentative D call TRBD1 (6 bases). The V end lost 4 bases, the J end lost 0 bases, and 13 bases lay between the germline ends. Per germline, CDR1 MGHRA and CDR2 YSYEKL. This CDR3 contains 15 residues. The CDR3 DNA sequence: TGCGCCAGCAGCCCAGGGGCAGCCTACTCCTACGAGCAGTACTTC. Residues: CASSPGAAYSYEQYF.

The CDR3 DNA reads as TGTGCCAGCTCACCACCGGTGGGAGGGCCGGGCTCCTACAATGAGCAGTTCTTC. As protein: CASSPPVGGPGSYNEQFF. V is TRBV18 and J is TRBJ2-1; 7 bases fit TRBD2. The CDR3 loop spans 18 amino acids. Per germline, CDR1 KGHSH and CDR2 LQKENI. Trimming cost V 0 bases and J 0 bases; bases outside gene matches: 8.

The genes are TRBV27 and TRBJ2-5; 12 bases line up with TRBD1. This CDR3 is built from 13 residues. CDR1 is MNHEY and CDR2 is SMNVEV in the germline V gene (reference sequence). J lost 5 bases, V lost 10 bases, and 5 bases had no gene match. The CDR3 DNA is TGTGCCACCCGGGACAGGGGGCGTGAGACCCAGTACTTC. It yields the protein CATRDRGRETQYF.

In its sample, this clone was seen a few times. CDR3 protein: CATSSRTGSSIRYGYTF. The DNA of the CDR3 is TGTGCCACCAGCTCTCGGACAGGGTCGAGTATTAGGTATGGCTACACCTTC. This chain joins TRBV15 and TRBJ1-2; 8 bases are a match to TRBD1. The germline gives CDR1 LNHNV, CDR2 YYDKDF (reference sequence). The CDR3 has 17 residues. V lost 5 bases and J lost 5; bases outside the gene matches: 16.

This chain uses TRBV24-1 with TRBJ2-2; TRBD2 agrees at 9 bases. Germline V gene lookup returns CDR1 KGHDR and CDR2 SFDVKD. CDR3 length: 20 amino acids. V trimming: 6 bases; J trimming: 5 bases; junction bases outside the gene matches: 21. The CDR3 bases are TGTGCCACCAGTATATCGGAAGAGATACATAGCGGGAGCGAGACCGGGGAGCTGTTTTTT. Its translation is CATSISEEIHSGSETGELFF.

The chain employs TRBV2 and TRBJ1-4; 10 nucleotides align to TRBD1. V shed 6 bases, J shed 8 bases, and the junction held 6 bases outside the gene matches. The CDR3 contains 14 residues. Germline CDR1 SNHLY, CDR2 FYNNEI. Here the CDR3 DNA reads TGTGCCAGCAGGAAAGGGACAGGGGAGGAAAAACTGTTTTTT. It specifies CASRKGTGEEKLFF.

Ten or more counts support this clone. This chain connects TRBV23-1 to TRBJ2-7; 7 bases agree with TRBD1. TRBV23-1 is marked as an open reading frame, function uncertain. V lost 7 bases and J lost 4; bases outside the gene matches: 7. The CDR3 is made up of 13 amino acids. CDR3 nucleotides: TGCGCCAGCACTTCAGACAGGGAGTACGAGCAGTACTTC. Encoded protein: CASTSDREYEQYF.

The chain combines TRBV28 with TRBJ1-6; D possibly corresponds to TRBD1 (5 bases). The CDR3 length is 13 residues. V was trimmed by 6 bases and J by 6 bases, leaving 9 bases between them. CDR1 is MDHEN and CDR2 is SYDVKM in the germline V gene. The CDR3 DNA sequence: TGTGCCAGCAGGCGGGACGCTAATTCACCCCTCCACTTT. It is translated as CASRRDANSPLHF. The full variable domain, rest sourced from reference TRBV28 and TRBJ1-6, is DVKVTQSSRYLVKRTGEKVFLECVQDMDHENMFWYRQDPGLGLRLIYFSYDVKMKEKGDIPEGYSVSREKKERFSLILESASTNQTSMYLCASRRDANSPLHFGNGTRLTVT.

The gene calls are TRBV5-1 and TRBJ2-3, with TRBD1 identical over 7 bases. The CDR3 length is 15 residues. J gave up 2 bases and V 1 base, and 4 bases lay outside the gene matches. Germline loops: CDR1 SGHRS, CDR2 YFSETQ. CDR3 region: CASSLRQGDTDTQYF. The CDR3, as DNA: TGCGCCAGCAGCTTGAGGCAGGGGGACACAGATACGCAGTATTTT.

This sequence joins TRBV27 and TRBJ1-4, with a possible D match to TRBD1 (5 bases). V was trimmed by 4 bases and J by 6 bases, leaving 15 bases between them. CDR1 MNHEY and CDR2 SMNVEV come from the germline V gene (reference sequence). The CDR3 totals 15 residues. The CDR3: CASSWRLARDEKLFF. DNA for the CDR3: TGTGCCAGCAGTTGGCGTTTGGCCAGGGATGAAAAACTGTTTTTT.

J is TRBJ1-6 and V is TRBV27, with TRBD1 identical over 8 bases. Germline CDR1 MNHEY, CDR2 SMNVEV (reference sequence). The CDR3 covers 13 residues. Germline trimming cut 6 bases from V and 9 bases from J; bases unmatched to any gene: 4. The CDR3 coding sequence is TGTGCCAGCAGGGACAGGGTCTTTTCACCCCTCCACTTT. Translating gives CASRDRVFSPLHF.

This chain uses TRBV19 with TRBJ1-1, with a tentative D call TRBD1 (6 bases). Trimming removed 5 bases from V and 1 base from J, with 11 bases in between. The CDR3 is 14 residues long. CDR1 is LNHDA, CDR2 SQIVND, per germline (reference sequence). CDR3 in amino acids: CASSRYRENTEAFF. The CDR3 DNA reads TGTGCCAGTAGTCGTTACAGGGAGAACACTGAAGCTTTCTTT.

This CDR3 reads CASRGGGQPQHF. As DNA, the CDR3 is TGTGCCAGCAGGGGCGGAGGCCAGCCCCAGCATTTT. This chain uses TRBV28 with TRBJ1-5; D remains unclear. CDR1 and CDR2 from the germline V gene are MDHEN and SYDVKM. The CDR3 is 12 residues long. V dropped 6 bases and J dropped 7 bases, with 10 bases sitting between them.

The chain combines TRBV5-4 with TRBJ1-6; TRBD1 might be the D (6 bases). Germline V gene data show CDR1 as SGHNT and CDR2 as YYREEE (reference sequence). This CDR3 has 16 residues. The V and J ends lost 4 bases and 7 bases respectively, with 18 bases between them. CDR3 in DNA: TGTGCCAGCAGCCCTGGGATGGACAGAAAAAATTCACCCCTCCACTTT. It is translated as CASSPGMDRKNSPLHF.

J is TRBJ1-2 and V is TRBV27; D perhaps matches TRBD1 (6 bases). Germline V gene sequence: CDR1 MNHEY, CDR2 SMNVEV (reference sequence). The CDR3 sequence is 18 residues long. V lost 0 bases to trimming and J lost 4 bases, with 21 bases between them. The CDR3 protein is CASSLSGSTGGGSYGYTF. CDR3 bases: TGTGCCAGCAGTTTATCGGGTTCTACGGGGGGCGGGAGCTATGGCTACACCTTC.

The rearrangement links TRBV27 to TRBJ1-2; D gene ambiguous. Per germline, CDR1 MNHEY and CDR2 SMNVEV (reference sequence). V dropped 2 bases and J dropped 2 bases, with 6 bases sitting between them. This CDR3 is built from 13 residues. DNA for the CDR3: TGTGCCAGCAGTTTAAGAGGGAACTATGGCTACACCTTC. This translates into CASSLRGNYGYTF.

This chain uses TRBV5-1 with TRBJ2-7; 8 positions agree with TRBD1. V was clipped by 2 bases and J by 2 bases; unmatched bases: 3. Germline V lookup: CDR1 SGHRS, CDR2 YFSETQ. The CDR3 contains 14 residues. The CDR3 DNA reads as TGCGCCAGCAGCTTATCGACAGGGGCCTACGAGCAGTACTTC. Amino acids: CASSLSTGAYEQYF.

The chain uses TRBV2 and TRBJ2-2; D perhaps matches TRBD2 (6 bases). The length of the CDR3 is 15 residues. CDR1 is SNHLY and CDR2 is FYNNEI in the germline V gene. V was trimmed by 11 bases and J by 4 bases, leaving 20 bases between them. The CDR3 region has the DNA TGTGCCTGGAAGGGACTCCTTGAAATCACCGGGGAGCTGTTTTTT. It encodes CAWKGLLEITGELFF.